The clone carrying this T cell receptor (beta chain) was observed many times. What it recognizes is unknown. This specimen comes from a study of T-cell reconstitution after alpha-beta-depleted transplantation in children. The CDR3 loop spans 16 amino acids. Germline V gene data show CDR1 as SEHNR and CDR2 as FQNEAQ (reference sequence). V lost 1 base to trimming and J lost 0 bases, with 11 bases between them. Whole-study findings and limits: In patients about two months after transplant, alpha-beta T cells reportedly arose from several hundred expanded graft clones.

Preparing the TCRbeta library involved the use of unique molecular identifiers. TCRdb re-analysed the PCR reads in MiXCR, keeping a single row per CDR3 protein. The sample carries 98,000 or so distinct CDR3 sequences, 20% to 25% recorded once. This chain links TRBV7-9 with TRBJ2-3, with no clear D. This sequence was found in a boy younger than 10 with acute lymphoblastic leukemia, due to receive a stem cell transplant. The specimen comprised PBMCs, sampled before TCRalphabeta/CD19-depleted stem cell transplant. This CDR3 is CASSLDPQPSTDTQYF. The CDR3, as DNA: TGTGCCAGCAGCTTAGACCCACAGCCTAGCACAGATACGCAGTATTTT.